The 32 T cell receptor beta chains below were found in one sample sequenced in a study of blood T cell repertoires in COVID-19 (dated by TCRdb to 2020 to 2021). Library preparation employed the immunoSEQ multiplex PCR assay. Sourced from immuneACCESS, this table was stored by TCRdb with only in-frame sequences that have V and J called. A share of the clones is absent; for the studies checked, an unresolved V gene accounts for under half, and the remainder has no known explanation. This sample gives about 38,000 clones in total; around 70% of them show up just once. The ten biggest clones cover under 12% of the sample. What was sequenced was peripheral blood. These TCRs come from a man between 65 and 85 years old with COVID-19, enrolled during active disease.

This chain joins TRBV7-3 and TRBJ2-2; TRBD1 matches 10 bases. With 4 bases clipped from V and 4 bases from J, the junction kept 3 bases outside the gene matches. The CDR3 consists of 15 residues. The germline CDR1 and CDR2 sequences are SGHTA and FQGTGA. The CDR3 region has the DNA TGTGCCAGCAGCTCCGGGACAGGGGCCACCGGGGAGCTGTTTTTT. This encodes CASSSGTGATGELFF.

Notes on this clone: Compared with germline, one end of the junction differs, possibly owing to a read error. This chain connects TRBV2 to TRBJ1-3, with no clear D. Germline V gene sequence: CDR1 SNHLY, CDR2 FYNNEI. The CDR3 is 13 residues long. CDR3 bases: TGTGCCAGCCAACGAAGCCCGAGGAGCCCGAAGGATTTT. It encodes CASQRSPRSPKDF.

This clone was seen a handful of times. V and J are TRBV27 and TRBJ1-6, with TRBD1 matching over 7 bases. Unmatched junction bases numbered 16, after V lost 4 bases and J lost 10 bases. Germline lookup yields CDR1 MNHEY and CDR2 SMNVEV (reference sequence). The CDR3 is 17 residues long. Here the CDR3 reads CASSSGGGPQVWSPLHF. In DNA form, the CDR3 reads TGTGCCAGCAGTTCAGGGGGTGGTCCCCAAGTTTGGTCACCCCTCCACTTT.

CDR3 amino acids: CASSLPGQPYGYTF. Written as DNA, the CDR3 is TGCGCCAGCAGCTTGCCGGGACAGCCCTATGGCTACACCTTC. The chain recombines TRBV5-1 with TRBJ1-2; 7 nucleotides line up with TRBD1. CDR1 and CDR2 (germline): SGHRS, YFSETQ. The trim removed 1 base at V and 4 bases at J, leaving 4 bases unmatched. The CDR3 runs 14 residues.

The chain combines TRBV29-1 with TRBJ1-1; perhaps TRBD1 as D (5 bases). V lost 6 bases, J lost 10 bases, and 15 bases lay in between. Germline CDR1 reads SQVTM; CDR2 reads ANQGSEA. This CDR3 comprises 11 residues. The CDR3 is CSVVREVGAFF. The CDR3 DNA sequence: TGCAGCGTCGTCAGGGAAGTCGGAGCTTTCTTT.

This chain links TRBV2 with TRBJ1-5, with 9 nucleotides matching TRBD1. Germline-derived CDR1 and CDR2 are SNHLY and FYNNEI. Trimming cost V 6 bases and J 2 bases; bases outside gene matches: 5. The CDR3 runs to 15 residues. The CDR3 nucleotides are TGTGCCAGCAGAGGGGACAGGGCTGGCAATCAGCCCCAGCATTTT. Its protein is CASRGDRAGNQPQHF.

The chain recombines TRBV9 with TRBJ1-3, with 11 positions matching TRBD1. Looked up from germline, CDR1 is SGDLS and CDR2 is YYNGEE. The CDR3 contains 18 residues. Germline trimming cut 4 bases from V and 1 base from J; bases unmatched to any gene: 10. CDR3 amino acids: CASSLSSGTGGSGNTIYF. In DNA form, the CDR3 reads TGTGCCAGCAGCCTATCGTCCGGGACAGGGGGTTCTGGAAACACCATATATTTT.

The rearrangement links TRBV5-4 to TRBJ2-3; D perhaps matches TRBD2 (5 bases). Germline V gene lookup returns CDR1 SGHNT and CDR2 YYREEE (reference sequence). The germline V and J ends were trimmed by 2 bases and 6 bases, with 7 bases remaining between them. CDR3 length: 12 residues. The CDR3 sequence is CASSFWRDTQYF. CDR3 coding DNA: TGTGCCAGCAGCTTTTGGAGGGATACGCAGTATTTT.

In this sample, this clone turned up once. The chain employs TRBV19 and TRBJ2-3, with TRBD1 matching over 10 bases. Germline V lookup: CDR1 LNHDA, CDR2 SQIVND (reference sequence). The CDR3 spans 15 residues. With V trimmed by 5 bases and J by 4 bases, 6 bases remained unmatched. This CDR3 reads CASSSTGGLSDTQYF. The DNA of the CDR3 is TGTGCCAGTAGTTCGACAGGGGGCCTTTCAGATACGCAGTATTTT. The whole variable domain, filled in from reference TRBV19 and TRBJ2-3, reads DGGITQSPKYLFRKEGQNVTLSCEQNLNHDAMYWYRQDPGQGLRLIYYSQIVNDFQKGDIAEGYSVSREKKESFPLTVTSAQKNPTAFYLCASSSTGGLSDTQYFGPGTRLTVL.

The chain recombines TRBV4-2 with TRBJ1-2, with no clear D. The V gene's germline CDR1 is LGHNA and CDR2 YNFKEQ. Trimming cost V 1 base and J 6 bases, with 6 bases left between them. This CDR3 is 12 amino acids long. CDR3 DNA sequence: TGTGCCAGCAGCCAAGGAGGGAATGGCTACACCTTC. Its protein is CASSQGGNGYTF.

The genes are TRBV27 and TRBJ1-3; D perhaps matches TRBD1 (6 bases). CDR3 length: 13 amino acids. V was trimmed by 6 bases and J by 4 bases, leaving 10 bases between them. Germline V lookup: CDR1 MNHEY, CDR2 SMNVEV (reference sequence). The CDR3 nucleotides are TGTGCCAGCAGCTACAGGGACGGAAACACCATATATTTT. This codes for CASSYRDGNTIYF.

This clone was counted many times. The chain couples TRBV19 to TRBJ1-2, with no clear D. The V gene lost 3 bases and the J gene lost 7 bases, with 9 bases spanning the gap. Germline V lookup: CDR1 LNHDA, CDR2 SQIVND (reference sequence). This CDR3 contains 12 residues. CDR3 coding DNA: TGTGCCAGTAGTATTGAACTTTCTGGCTACACCTTC. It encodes CASSIELSGYTF.

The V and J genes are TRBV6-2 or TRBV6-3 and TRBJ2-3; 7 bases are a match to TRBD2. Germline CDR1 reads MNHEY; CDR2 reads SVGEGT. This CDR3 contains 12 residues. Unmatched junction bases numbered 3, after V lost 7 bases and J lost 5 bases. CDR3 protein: CASTPGGDTQYF. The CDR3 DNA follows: TGTGCCAGCACCCCGGGGGGAGATACGCAGTATTTT.

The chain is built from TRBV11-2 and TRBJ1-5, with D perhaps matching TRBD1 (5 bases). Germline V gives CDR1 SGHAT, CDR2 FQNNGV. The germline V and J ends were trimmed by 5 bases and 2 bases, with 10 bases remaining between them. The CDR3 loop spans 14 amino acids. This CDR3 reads CASSKSGGNQPQHF. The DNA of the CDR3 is TGTGCCAGCAGCAAATCGGGGGGCAATCAGCCCCAGCATTTT.

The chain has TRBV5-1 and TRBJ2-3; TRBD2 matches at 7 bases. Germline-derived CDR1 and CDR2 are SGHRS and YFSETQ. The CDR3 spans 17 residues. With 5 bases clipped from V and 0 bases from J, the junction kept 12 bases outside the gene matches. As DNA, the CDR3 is TGCGCCAGCAGACCCTCCACTAGCGTAGCCAGCACAGATACGCAGTATTTT. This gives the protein CASRPSTSVASTDTQYF.

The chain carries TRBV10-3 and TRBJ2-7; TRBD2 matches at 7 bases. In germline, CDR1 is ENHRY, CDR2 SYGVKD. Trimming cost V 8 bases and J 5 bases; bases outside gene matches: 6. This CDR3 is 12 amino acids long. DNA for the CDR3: TGTGCCATCGCGGGAGACCGAGACGAGCAGTACTTC. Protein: CAIAGDRDEQYF.

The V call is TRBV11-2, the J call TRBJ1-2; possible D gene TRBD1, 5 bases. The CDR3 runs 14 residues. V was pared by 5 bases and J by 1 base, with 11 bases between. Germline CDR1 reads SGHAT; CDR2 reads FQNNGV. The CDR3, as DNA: TGTGCCAGCAGCCTGGCGGGGGATAACTATGGCTACACCTTC. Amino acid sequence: CASSLAGDNYGYTF.

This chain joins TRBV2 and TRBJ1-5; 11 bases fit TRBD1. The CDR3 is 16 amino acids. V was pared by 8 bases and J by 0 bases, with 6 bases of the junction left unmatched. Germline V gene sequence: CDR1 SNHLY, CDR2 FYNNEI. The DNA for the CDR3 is TGTGCCAGCGTAAGGGACAGGGGGAGTAGCAATCAGCCCCAGCATTTT. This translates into CASVRDRGSSNQPQHF.

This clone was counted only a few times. The CDR3 DNA reads as TGTGCCAGCAGCCCAGCGGGAGGAGGTTATGACAATGAGCAGTTCTTC. Translating gives CASSPAGGGYDNEQFF. V gene TRBV27 combines with J gene TRBJ2-1, with 9 bases lining up with TRBD2. V gave up 6 bases and J gave up 5 bases; unmatched junction bases: 11. The germline V gene has CDR1 MNHEY and CDR2 SMNVEV (reference sequence). The CDR3 contains 16 residues.

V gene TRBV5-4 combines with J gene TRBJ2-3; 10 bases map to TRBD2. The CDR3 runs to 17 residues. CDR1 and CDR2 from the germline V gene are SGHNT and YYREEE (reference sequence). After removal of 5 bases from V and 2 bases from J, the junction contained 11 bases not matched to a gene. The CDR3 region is CASSLGGLAGATDTQYF. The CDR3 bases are TGTGCCAGCAGTCTTGGGGGGCTAGCGGGGGCCACAGATACGCAGTATTTT.

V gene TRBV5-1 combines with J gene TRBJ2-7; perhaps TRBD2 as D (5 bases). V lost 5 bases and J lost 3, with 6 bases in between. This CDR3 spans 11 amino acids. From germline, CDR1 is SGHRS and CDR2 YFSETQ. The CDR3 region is CASREDYEQYF. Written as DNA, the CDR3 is TGCGCCAGCAGGGAGGACTACGAGCAGTACTTC.

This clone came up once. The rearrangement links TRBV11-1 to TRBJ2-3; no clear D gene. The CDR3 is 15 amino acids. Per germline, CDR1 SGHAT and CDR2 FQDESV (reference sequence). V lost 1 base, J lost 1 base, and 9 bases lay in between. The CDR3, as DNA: TGTGCCAGCAGCTTAGGGCTGGCCCGCACAGATACGCAGTATTTT. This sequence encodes CASSLGLARTDTQYF.

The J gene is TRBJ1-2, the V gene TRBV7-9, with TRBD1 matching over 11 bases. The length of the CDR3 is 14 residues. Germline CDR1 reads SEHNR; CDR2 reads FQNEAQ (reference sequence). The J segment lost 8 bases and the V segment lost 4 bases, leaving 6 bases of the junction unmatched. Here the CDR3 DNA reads TGTGCCAGCAGCTCCGGGACAGGGGGGTGGGGCTACACCTTC. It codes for CASSSGTGGWGYTF. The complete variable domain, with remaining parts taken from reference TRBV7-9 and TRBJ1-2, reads DTGVSQNPRHKITKRGQNVTFRCDPISEHNRLYWYRQTLGQGPEFLTYFQNEAQLEKSRLLSDRFSAERPKGSFSTLEIQRTEQGDSAMYLCASSSGTGGWGYTFGSGTRLTVV.

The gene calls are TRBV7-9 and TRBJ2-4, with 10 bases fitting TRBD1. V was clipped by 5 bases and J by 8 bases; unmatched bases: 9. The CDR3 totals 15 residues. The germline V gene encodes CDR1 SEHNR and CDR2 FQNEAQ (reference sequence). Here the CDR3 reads CASSKMGTGADIQYF. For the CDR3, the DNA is TGTGCCAGCAGCAAGATGGGGACAGGGGCCGACATTCAGTACTTC.

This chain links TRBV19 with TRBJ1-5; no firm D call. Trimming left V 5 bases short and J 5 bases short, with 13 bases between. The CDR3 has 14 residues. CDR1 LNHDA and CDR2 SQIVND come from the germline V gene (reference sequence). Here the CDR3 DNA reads TGTGCCAGTAGTGGAGAGGACTGGTATCAGCCCCAGCATTTT. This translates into CASSGEDWYQPQHF.

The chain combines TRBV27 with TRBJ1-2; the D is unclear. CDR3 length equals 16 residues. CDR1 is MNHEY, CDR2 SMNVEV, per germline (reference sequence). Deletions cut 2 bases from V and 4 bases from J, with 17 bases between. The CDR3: CASSLVSGGGGYGYTF. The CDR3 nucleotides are TGTGCCAGCAGTTTAGTCTCCGGAGGAGGAGGCTATGGCTACACCTTC.

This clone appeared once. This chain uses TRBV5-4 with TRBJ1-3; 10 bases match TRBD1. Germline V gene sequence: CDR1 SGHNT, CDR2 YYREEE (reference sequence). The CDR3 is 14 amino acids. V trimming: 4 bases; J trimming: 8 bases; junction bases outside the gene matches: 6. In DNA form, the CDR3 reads TGTGCCAGCAGCCCCAGACAGGGGGCGGACACCATATATTTT. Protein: CASSPRQGADTIYF.

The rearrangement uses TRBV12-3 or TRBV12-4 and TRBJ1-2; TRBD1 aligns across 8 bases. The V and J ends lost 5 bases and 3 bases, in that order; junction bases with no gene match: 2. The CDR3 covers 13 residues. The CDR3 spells CASSPGQDYGYTF. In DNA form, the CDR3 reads TGTGCCAGCAGTCCGGGACAGGACTATGGCTACACCTTC.

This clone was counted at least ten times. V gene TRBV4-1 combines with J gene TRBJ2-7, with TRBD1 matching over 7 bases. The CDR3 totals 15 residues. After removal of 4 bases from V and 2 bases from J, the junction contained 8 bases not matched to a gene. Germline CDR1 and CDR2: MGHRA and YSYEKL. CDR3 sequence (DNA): TGCGCCAGCAGCCGGATAACGGGGACAGCCTACGAGCAGTACTTC. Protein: CASSRITGTAYEQYF.

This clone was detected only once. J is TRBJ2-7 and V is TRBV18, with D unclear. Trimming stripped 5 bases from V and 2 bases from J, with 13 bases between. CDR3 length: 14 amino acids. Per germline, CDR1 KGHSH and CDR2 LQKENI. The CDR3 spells CASSVSAQPYEQYF. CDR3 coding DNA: TGTGCCAGCTCAGTAAGCGCCCAGCCCTACGAGCAGTACTTC.

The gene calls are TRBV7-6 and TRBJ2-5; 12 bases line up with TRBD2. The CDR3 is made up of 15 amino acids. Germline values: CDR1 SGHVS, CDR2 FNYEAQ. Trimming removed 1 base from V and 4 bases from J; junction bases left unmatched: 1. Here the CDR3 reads CASSLGGLAGETQYF. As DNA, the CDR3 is TGTGCCAGCAGCTTAGGGGGACTAGCGGGAGAGACCCAGTACTTC.

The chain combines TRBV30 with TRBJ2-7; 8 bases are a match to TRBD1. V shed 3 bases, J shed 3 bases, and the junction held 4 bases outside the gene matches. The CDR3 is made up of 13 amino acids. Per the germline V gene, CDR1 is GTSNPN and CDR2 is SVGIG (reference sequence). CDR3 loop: CAWRGTGGYEQYF. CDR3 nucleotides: TGTGCCTGGAGGGGAACAGGGGGCTACGAGCAGTACTTC. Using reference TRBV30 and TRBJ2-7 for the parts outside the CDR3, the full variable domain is SQTIHQWPATLVQPVGSPLSLECTVEGTSNPNLYWYRQAAGRGLQLLFYSVGIGQISSEVPQNLSASRPQDRQFILSSKKLLLSDSGFYLCAWRGTGGYEQYFGPGTRLTVT.